The 19 T cell receptor beta chains given below trace back to one sample, sequenced in a study of cytomegalovirus exposure and HLA in healthy donors. A multiplex PCR was run with 60 Vbeta primers and 13 Jbeta primers. Sequencing was performed with immunoSEQ multiplex PCR; in TCRdb, only in-frame clones are kept and a portion is missing. The data contain roughly 120,000 clones, 75% to 85% of them singletons. The specimen was PBMCs. These receptor sequences come from a male donor in good health and CMV-seronegative.

This clone turned up a few times. The chain links TRBV2 to TRBJ1-1, with a weak D call TRBD1 (6 bases). The CDR3 has 16 residues. V gave up 3 bases and J gave up 6 bases, with 20 bases separating them. CDR1 is SNHLY and CDR2 is FYNNEI in the germline V gene. CDR3 DNA sequence: TGTGCCAGCAGTGAGGGACATGTGGTCGGACACGCTGAAGCTTTCTTT. Translating gives CASSEGHVVGHAEAFF.

The gene calls are TRBV6-5 and TRBJ2-7, with 11 bases fitting TRBD2. There are 15 residues in the CDR3. The V and J ends lost 6 bases and 4 bases, in that order; junction bases with no gene match: 8. Looked up from germline, CDR1 is MNHEY and CDR2 is SVGAGI. The CDR3 reads CASRLTSGSLYEQYF. The CDR3 DNA follows: TGTGCCAGCAGGCTAACTAGCGGGAGCCTGTACGAGCAGTACTTC.

This chain uses TRBV30 with TRBJ1-2; D unresolved. The CDR3 totals 13 residues. The germline V gene encodes CDR1 GTSNPN and CDR2 SVGIG (reference sequence). Trimming took 0 bases from V and 9 from J, leaving 14 bases between them. Written as DNA, the CDR3 is TGTGCCTGGAGTGTTTTACAACTATGGAGCTACACCTTC. Translated: CAWSVLQLWSYTF.

This chain connects TRBV19 to TRBJ2-3, with D possibly being TRBD2 (5 bases). Germline V gene lookup returns CDR1 LNHDA and CDR2 SQIVND (reference sequence). There are 14 residues in the CDR3. Trimming shortened V by 7 bases and J by 0 bases, and 11 bases separated the two germline ends. The CDR3 loop reads CASTASSSTDTQYF. CDR3 nucleotide sequence: TGTGCCAGTACGGCTAGCTCGAGCACAGATACGCAGTATTTT.

Only a few counts were recorded for this clone. The CDR3 here is CATSWGTHNTGELFF. The CDR3 DNA reads TGTGCCACCAGCTGGGGGACTCACAACACCGGGGAGCTGTTTTTT. The V and J genes are TRBV15 and TRBJ2-2, with D maybe TRBD2 (6 bases). Germline CDR1 LNHNV, CDR2 YYDKDF (reference sequence). Trimming took off 5 bases at V and 2 bases at J, with 12 bases between the two ends. The CDR3 consists of 15 residues.

J is TRBJ2-5 and V is TRBV7-9; weak D call: TRBD2 (5 bases). Germline V CDR1 and CDR2: SEHNR, FQNEAQ (reference sequence). The V and J ends lost 0 bases and 4 bases respectively, with 9 bases between them. The CDR3 loop spans 14 amino acids. The CDR3 reads CASSLAARAETQYF. CDR3 DNA: TGTGCCAGCAGCTTAGCGGCGAGGGCAGAGACCCAGTACTTC.

The rearrangement links TRBV6-5 to TRBJ2-7; D perhaps matches TRBD1 (6 bases). Looked up from germline, CDR1 is MNHEY and CDR2 is SVGAGI. Between the trimmed V and J ends, which lost 6 bases and 0 bases, there was a span of 15 bases. The CDR3 is made up of 15 amino acids. The CDR3: CASSFDRQSSYEQYF. The CDR3 DNA sequence: TGTGCCAGCAGCTTCGACAGGCAGAGCTCCTACGAGCAGTACTTC.

The chain combines TRBV4-2 with TRBJ1-5, with D maybe TRBD1 (5 bases). V lost 0 bases, J lost 5 bases, and 14 bases lay in between. Germline assignment: CDR1 LGHNA and CDR2 YNFKEQ. The CDR3 has 16 amino acids. DNA for the CDR3: TGTGCCAGCAGCCAAGAAAAGAGCAGGGTGGATCAGCCCCAGCATTTT. It codes for CASSQEKSRVDQPQHF.

The gene calls are TRBV11-2 and TRBJ1-4; D might be TRBD1 (5 bases). Germline CDR1 is SGHAT and CDR2 is FQNNGV. The CDR3 loop spans 17 amino acids. V dropped 0 bases and J dropped 0 bases, with 11 bases sitting between them. CDR3 protein: CASSLEGATATNEKLFF. CDR3 sequence (DNA): TGTGCCAGCAGCTTAGAAGGGGCTACTGCAACTAATGAAAAACTGTTTTTT.

This clone was seen a handful of times. The chain recombines TRBV18 with TRBJ1-3, with D uncertain. The CDR3 runs 13 residues. V was pared by 5 bases and J by 3 bases, with 8 bases between. Germline loops: CDR1 KGHSH, CDR2 LQKENI. CDR3: CASSREGGNTIYF. CDR3 sequence (DNA): TGTGCCAGCTCAAGAGAGGGTGGAAACACCATATATTTT. The entire variable domain, with the rest obtained from reference TRBV18 and TRBJ1-3, is as follows: NAGVMQNPRHLVRRRGQEARLRCSPMKGHSHVYWYRQLPEEGLKFMVYLQKENIIDESGMPKERFSAEFPKEGPSILRIQQVVRGDSAAYFCASSREGGNTIYFGEGSWLTVV.

The chain recombines TRBV28 with TRBJ1-1, with unresolved D. The CDR3 is 13 amino acids. V was cut by 3 bases and J by 4 bases, with 9 bases left in between. Germline V CDR1 and CDR2: MDHEN, SYDVKM. This chain's CDR3 is CASSFWEGTEAFF. The CDR3, as DNA: TGTGCCAGCAGTTTCTGGGAGGGCACTGAAGCTTTCTTT.

The DNA of the CDR3 is TGTGCCAGCAGCTTACCCCCCCGACTAGCGGGGAGCTACAATGAGCAGTTCTTC. Its protein is CASSLPPRLAGSYNEQFF. This rearrangement joins TRBV7-9 to TRBJ2-1; TRBD2 aligns across 11 bases. V dropped 2 bases and J dropped 3; count of bases not matched to a gene: 9. Germline V CDR1 and CDR2: SEHNR, FQNEAQ (reference sequence). This CDR3 contains 18 residues.

This chain links TRBV6-5 with TRBJ2-5; no clear D gene. Trimming removed 8 bases from V and 5 bases from J, with 9 bases in between. CDR1 is MNHEY and CDR2 is SVGAGI in the germline V gene. The CDR3 runs to 11 residues. CDR3 DNA sequence: TGTGCCAGCGGCAACGGGGAGACCCAGTACTTC. Protein product: CASGNGETQYF.

The chain links TRBV4-2 to TRBJ1-2; D call uncertain. Germline V gene lookup returns CDR1 LGHNA and CDR2 YNFKEQ. Trimming pared 0 bases from V and 2 bases from J, leaving 22 bases between. The CDR3 is 19 residues long. In nucleotides, the CDR3 is TGTGCCAGCAGCCAAGATGGGGAAAGAGGGCTGTTTATGAACTATGGCTACACCTTC. It specifies CASSQDGERGLFMNYGYTF.

The genes are TRBV5-1 and TRBJ2-1, with 9 bases aligning to TRBD2. Germline loops: CDR1 SGHRS, CDR2 YFSETQ. The CDR3 covers 16 residues. After removal of 0 bases from V and 9 bases from J, the junction contained 10 bases not matched to a gene. The CDR3 sequence: CASSLGPQRGAPEQFF. The CDR3 coding sequence is TGCGCCAGCAGCTTGGGGCCGCAGCGGGGGGCCCCTGAGCAGTTCTTC.

This CDR3 reads CASKGRGTGERGSTDTQYF. The DNA for the CDR3 is TGTGCCAGCAAAGGTAGAGGGACAGGGGAAAGGGGGAGCACAGATACGCAGTATTTT. This chain links TRBV13 with TRBJ2-3; TRBD1 matches 10 bases. The CDR3 sequence is 19 residues long. From germline, CDR1 is PRHDT and CDR2 FYEKMQ (reference sequence). J was trimmed by 0 bases and V by 7 bases; bases with no gene match: 16.

About this clone: The junction differs from germline at one of its ends, possibly a read error. The chain has TRBV9 and TRBJ2-4, with a weak D call TRBD2 (6 bases). Germline V lookup: CDR1 SGDLS, CDR2 YYNGEE. This CDR3 has 22 amino acids. The CDR3 DNA sequence: TGTGCCAGCACCACTCTCACGGGGAGGAACGCAAGGGGCACGTACACCAAAAACAGTCAGTACTTC. Translation: CASTTLTGRNARGTYTKNSQYF.

This clone was recorded only once. This chain joins TRBV4-3 and TRBJ1-2; 7 bases map to TRBD1. The ends lost 2 bases at V and 5 bases at J; junction bases unmatched: 14. Germline V lookup: CDR1 LGHNA, CDR2 YSLEER. This CDR3 has 17 amino acids. This CDR3 is CASSQTSGTALGYGYTF. CDR3 sequence (DNA): TGCGCCAGCAGCCAAACTTCCGGGACAGCTTTAGGGTATGGCTACACCTTC.

This clone appeared a few times. This chain uses TRBV27 with TRBJ1-2; possibly TRBD1 for D (6 bases). V was clipped by 3 bases and J by 7 bases, with 15 bases between them. The germline CDR1 and CDR2 sequences are MNHEY and SMNVEV (reference sequence). The CDR3 extends over 14 amino acids. This CDR3 is CASSLIRRGGGYTF. For the CDR3, the DNA is TGTGCCAGCAGTTTGATACGCAGGGGTGGTGGCTACACCTTC.